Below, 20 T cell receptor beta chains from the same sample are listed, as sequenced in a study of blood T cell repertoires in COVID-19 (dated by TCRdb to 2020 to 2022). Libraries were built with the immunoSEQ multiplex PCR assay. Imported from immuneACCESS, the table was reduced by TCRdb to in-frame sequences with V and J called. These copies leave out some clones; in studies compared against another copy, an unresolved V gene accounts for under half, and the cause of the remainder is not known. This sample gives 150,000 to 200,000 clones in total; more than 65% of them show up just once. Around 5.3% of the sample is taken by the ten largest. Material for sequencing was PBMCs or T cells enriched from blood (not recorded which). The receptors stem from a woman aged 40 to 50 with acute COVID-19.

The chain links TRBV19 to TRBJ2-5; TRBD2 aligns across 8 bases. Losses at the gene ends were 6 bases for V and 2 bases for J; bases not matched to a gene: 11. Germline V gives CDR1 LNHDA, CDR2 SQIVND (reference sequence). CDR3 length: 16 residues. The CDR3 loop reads CASRGTSGQKQETQYF. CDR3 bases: TGTGCCAGTAGGGGAACTAGCGGCCAAAAGCAAGAGACCCAGTACTTC.

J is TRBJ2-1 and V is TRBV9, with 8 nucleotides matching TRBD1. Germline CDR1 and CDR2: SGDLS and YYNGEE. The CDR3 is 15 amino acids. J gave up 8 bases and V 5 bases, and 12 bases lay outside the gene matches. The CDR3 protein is CASSLTGEEDYEQFF. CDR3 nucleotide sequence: TGTGCCAGCAGTCTGACAGGGGAGGAGGACTATGAGCAGTTCTTC.

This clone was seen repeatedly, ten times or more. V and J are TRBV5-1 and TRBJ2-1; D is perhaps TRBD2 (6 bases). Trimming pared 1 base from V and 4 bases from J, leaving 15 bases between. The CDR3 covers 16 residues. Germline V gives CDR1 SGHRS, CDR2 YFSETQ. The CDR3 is CASSLSRGLGYNEQFF. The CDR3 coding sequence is TGCGCCAGCAGCTTGTCTAGGGGACTTGGGTACAATGAGCAGTTCTTC.

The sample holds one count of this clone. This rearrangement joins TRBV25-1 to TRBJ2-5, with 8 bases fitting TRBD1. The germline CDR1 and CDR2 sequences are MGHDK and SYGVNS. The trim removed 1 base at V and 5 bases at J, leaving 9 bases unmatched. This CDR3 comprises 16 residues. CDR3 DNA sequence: TGTGCCAGCAGTGAATCGGACAGGGCGGTGGGGGAGACCCAGTACTTC. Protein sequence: CASSESDRAVGETQYF.

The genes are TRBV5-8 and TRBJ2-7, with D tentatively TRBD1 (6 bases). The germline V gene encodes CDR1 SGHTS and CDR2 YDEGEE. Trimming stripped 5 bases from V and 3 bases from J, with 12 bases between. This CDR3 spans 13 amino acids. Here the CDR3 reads CASRKGTYYEQYF. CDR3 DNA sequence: TGTGCCAGCAGGAAGGGGACATACTACGAGCAGTACTTC.

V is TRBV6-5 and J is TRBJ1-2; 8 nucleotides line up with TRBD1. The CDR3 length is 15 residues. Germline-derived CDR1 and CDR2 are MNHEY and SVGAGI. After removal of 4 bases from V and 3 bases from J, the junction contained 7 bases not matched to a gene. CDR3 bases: TGTGCCAGCAGTTTCGTAGGACAGGGAGACTATGGCTACACCTTC. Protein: CASSFVGQGDYGYTF.

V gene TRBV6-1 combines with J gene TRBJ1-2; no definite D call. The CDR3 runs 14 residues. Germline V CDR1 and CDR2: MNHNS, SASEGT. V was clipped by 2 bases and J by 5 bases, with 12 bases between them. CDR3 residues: CASSERGLTYGYTF. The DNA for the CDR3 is TGTGCCAGCAGTGAACGGGGTCTGACTTATGGCTACACCTTC.

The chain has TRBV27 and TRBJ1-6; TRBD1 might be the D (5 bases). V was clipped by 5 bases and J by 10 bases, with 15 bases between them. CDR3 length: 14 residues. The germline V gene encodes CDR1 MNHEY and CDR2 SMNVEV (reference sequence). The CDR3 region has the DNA TGTGCCAGCAGTCAGACAGTTCCTAACTCACCCCTCCACTTT. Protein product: CASSQTVPNSPLHF.

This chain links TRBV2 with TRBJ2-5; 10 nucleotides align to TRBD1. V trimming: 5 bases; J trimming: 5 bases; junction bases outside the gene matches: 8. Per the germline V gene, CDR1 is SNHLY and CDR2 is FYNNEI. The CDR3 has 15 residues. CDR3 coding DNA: TGTGCCAGCAGTACTCGACAGGGGGCCGGGGAGACCCAGTACTTC. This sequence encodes CASSTRQGAGETQYF.

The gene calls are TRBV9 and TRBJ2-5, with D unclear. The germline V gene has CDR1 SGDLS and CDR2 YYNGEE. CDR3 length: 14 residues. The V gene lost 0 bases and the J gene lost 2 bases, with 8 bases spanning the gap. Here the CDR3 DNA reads TGTGCCAGCAGCGTAGGAAGCGATCAAGAGACCCAGTACTTC. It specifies CASSVGSDQETQYF.

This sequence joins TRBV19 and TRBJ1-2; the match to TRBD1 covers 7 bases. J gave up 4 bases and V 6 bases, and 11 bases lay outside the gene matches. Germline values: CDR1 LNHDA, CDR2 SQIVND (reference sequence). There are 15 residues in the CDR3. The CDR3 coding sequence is TGTGCCAGTAGCCGAACCGGGACAGTTATCTATGGCTACACCTTC. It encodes CASSRTGTVIYGYTF.

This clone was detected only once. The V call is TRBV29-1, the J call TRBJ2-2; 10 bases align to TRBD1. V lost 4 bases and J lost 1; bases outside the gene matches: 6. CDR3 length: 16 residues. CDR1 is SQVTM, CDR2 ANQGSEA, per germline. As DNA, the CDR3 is TGCAGCGTTGTGTCGGGACAGGGGTGGAACACCGGGGAGCTGTTTTTT. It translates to CSVVSGQGWNTGELFF.

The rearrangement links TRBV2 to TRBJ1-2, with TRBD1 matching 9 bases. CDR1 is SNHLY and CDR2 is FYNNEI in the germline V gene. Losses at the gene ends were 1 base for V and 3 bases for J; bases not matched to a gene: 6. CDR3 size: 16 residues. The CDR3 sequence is CASSEEGQGLHYGYTF. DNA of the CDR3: TGTGCCAGCAGTGAAGAGGGACAGGGCCTCCACTATGGCTACACCTTC.

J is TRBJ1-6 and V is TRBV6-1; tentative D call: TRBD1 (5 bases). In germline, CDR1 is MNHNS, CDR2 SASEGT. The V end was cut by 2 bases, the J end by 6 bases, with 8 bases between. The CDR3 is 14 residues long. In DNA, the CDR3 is TGTGCCAGCAGTGAAAAAGACAGTAATTCACCCCTCCACTTT. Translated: CASSEKDSNSPLHF.

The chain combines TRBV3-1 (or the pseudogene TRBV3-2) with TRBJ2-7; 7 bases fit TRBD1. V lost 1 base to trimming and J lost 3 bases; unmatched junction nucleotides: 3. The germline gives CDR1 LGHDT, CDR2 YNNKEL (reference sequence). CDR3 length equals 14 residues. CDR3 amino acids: CASSQAGQLYEQYF. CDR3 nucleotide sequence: TGTGCCAGCAGCCAAGCGGGACAGCTCTACGAGCAGTACTTC.

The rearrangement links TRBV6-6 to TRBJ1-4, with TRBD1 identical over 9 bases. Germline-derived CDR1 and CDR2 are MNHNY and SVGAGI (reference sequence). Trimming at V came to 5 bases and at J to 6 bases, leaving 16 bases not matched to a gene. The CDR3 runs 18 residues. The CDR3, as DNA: TGTGCCAGCAGTCCCCGGACAGGGGCCCTACCTGCCTATGAAAAACTGTTTTTT. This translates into CASSPRTGALPAYEKLFF.

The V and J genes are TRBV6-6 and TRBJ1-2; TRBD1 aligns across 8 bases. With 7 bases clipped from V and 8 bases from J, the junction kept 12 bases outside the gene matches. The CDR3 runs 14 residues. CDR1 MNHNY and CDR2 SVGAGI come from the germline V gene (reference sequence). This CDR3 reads CASTDRGGLGGYTF. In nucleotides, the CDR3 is TGTGCCAGCACCGACAGGGGAGGATTGGGAGGCTACACCTTC.

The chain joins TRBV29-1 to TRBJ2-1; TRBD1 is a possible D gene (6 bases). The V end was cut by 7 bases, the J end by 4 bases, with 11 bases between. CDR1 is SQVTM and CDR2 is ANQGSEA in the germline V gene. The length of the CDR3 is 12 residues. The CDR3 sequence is CSATQGYNEQFF. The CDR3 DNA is TGCAGCGCAACACAGGGATACAATGAGCAGTTCTTC.

CDR3: CASSLSRTGQTNTEAFF. The CDR3, as DNA: TGTGCCAGCAGTTTATCTAGGACAGGTCAAACGAACACTGAAGCTTTCTTT. V usage is TRBV27 and J usage is TRBJ1-1; 7 positions match TRBD1. CDR3 length equals 17 residues. The ends lost 0 bases at V and 1 base at J; junction bases unmatched: 8. Germline lookup yields CDR1 MNHEY and CDR2 SMNVEV (reference sequence).

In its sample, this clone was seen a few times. CDR3 sequence (DNA): TGTGCCAGTAGTATAGTTCGCAGGGGCACTGAAGCTTTCTTT. It is translated as CASSIVRRGTEAFF. The J gene is TRBJ1-1, the V gene TRBV19; D perhaps matches TRBD1 (6 bases). V lost 1 base, J lost 4 bases, and 10 bases lay in between. The CDR3 is 14 residues long. CDR1 and CDR2 from the germline V gene are LNHDA and SQIVND (reference sequence).